Below, 25 T cell receptor beta chains from the same sample are listed, as sequenced in a study of beta chain features in type 1 diabetes. Sequenced material consisted of expressed TCRB transcripts (all of the isolated RNA was reverse transcribed). Sequenced by immunoSEQ multiplex PCR; TCRdb stores in-frame clones only, minus some. The sample holds some 360,000 clones; 20% are singletons and the top ten take roughly 0.045%. The source material was naive CD4+ T cells from blood. Receptors were obtained from a woman under 30 in good health.

This clone has a handful of counts. This chain links TRBV5-1 with TRBJ2-7; 8 positions agree with TRBD1. Trimming took 4 bases from V and 6 from J; bases not matched to a gene: 9. CDR1 is SGHRS and CDR2 is YFSETQ in the germline V gene. There are 14 residues in the CDR3. This CDR3 reads CASSAGQGRGEQYF. The DNA of the CDR3 is TGCGCCAGCAGCGCAGGACAGGGAAGGGGCGAGCAGTACTTC.

The genes are TRBV5-1 and TRBJ2-1, with 8 nucleotides matching TRBD1. Germline V gene lookup returns CDR1 SGHRS and CDR2 YFSETQ. The CDR3 contains 13 residues. The ends lost 5 bases at V and 10 bases at J; junction bases unmatched: 8. The CDR3 bases are TGCGCCAGCAGTCTGGACAGGGTAGAGGAGCAGTTCTTC. This translates into CASSLDRVEEQFF.

The chain combines TRBV27 with TRBJ2-3, with TRBD2 identical over 11 bases. Germline V gene data show CDR1 as MNHEY and CDR2 as SMNVEV (reference sequence). This CDR3 has 17 amino acids. Losses at the gene ends were 4 bases for V and 3 bases for J; bases not matched to a gene: 9. In DNA form, the CDR3 reads TGTGCCAGCAGTTCCTATAGCGGGAGGGCCGGTACAGATACGCAGTATTTT. Its translation is CASSSYSGRAGTDTQYF.

The V gene is TRBV9, the J gene TRBJ2-7, with a possible D match to TRBD2 (6 bases). Trimming took off 4 bases at V and 6 bases at J, with 20 bases between the two ends. This CDR3 has 15 amino acids. CDR1 is SGDLS and CDR2 is YYNGEE in the germline V gene. DNA for the CDR3: TGTGCCAGCAGCCCAGGGAGGATAAGGCAGGGCGAGCAGTACTTC. As protein: CASSPGRIRQGEQYF. The full variable domain, its missing parts supplied by reference TRBV9 and TRBJ2-7, is DSGVTQTPKHLITATGQRVTLRCSPRSGDLSVYWYQQSLDQGLQFLIQYYNGEERAKGNILERFSAQQFPDLHSELNLSSLELGDSALYFCASSPGRIRQGEQYFGPGTRLTVT.

V gene TRBV15 combines with J gene TRBJ2-5; D may be TRBD1 (5 bases). The J call could be wrong; TRBJ2-7 is a better fit for the DNA end. This CDR3 has 13 residues. The V gene's germline CDR1 is LNHNV and CDR2 YYDKDF (reference sequence). The CDR3 DNA reads as TGTGCCACCAGCAGGGACATCTCCTACGAGCAGTACTTC. Amino acid sequence: CATSRDISYEQYF.

This clone was counted between two and nine times. CDR3 in amino acids: CSVRKNSQETQYF. The CDR3 region has the DNA TGCAGCGTTAGAAAGAACTCCCAAGAGACCCAGTACTTC. V is TRBV29-1 and J is TRBJ2-5; D remains ambiguous. Germline assignment: CDR1 SQVTM and CDR2 ANQGSEA. CDR3 length: 13 amino acids. V was clipped by 5 bases and J by 1 base, with 11 bases between them. The full variable domain, in which reference TRBV29-1 and TRBJ2-5 provide the parts outside the CDR3, is SAVISQKPSRDICQRGTSLTIQCQVDSQVTMMFWYRQQPGQSLTLIATANQGSEATYESGFVIDKFPISRPNLTFSTLTVSNMSPEDSSIYLCSVRKNSQETQYFGPGTRLLVL.

Note on this clone: Different DNA sequences within this sample yield the same CDR3. The chain has TRBV7-2 and TRBJ2-2; no reliable D call. V lost 1 base and J 6 bases, leaving 6 bases between the germline ends. Germline V CDR1 and CDR2: SGHTA, FQGNSA. The CDR3 runs 13 residues. The CDR3 sequence is CASSLGGSGELFF. CDR3 coding DNA: TGTGCCAGCAGCTTAGGAGGCTCCGGGGAGCTGTTTTTT. Combining the CDR3 with reference TRBV7-2 and TRBJ2-2 gives the whole variable domain GAGVSQSPSNKVTEKGKDVELRCDPISGHTALYWYRQSLGQGLEFLIYFQGNSAPDKSGLPSDRFSAERTGGSVSTLTIQRTQQEDSAVYLCASSLGGSGELFFGEGSRLTVL.

This clone appeared a few times. The chain carries TRBV30 and TRBJ2-1, with 7 bases aligning to TRBD1. The CDR3 is 12 amino acids. The V gene's germline CDR1 is GTSNPN and CDR2 SVGIG (reference sequence). V was clipped by 8 bases and J by 3 bases; unmatched bases: 4. CDR3 sequence reads: CAQTGNYNEQFF. The CDR3 DNA reads as TGTGCCCAGACAGGGAACTACAATGAGCAGTTCTTC.

This clone was detected a few times. The J gene is TRBJ2-5, the V gene TRBV5-4, with 10 bases fitting TRBD2. The germline V gene has CDR1 SGHNT and CDR2 YYREEE (reference sequence). V dropped 5 bases and J dropped 4; count of bases not matched to a gene: 5. The CDR3 has 14 amino acids. DNA of the CDR3: TGTGCCAGCAGTCCAGCGGGGGGGGGAGAGACCCAGTACTTC. Protein sequence: CASSPAGGGETQYF. Complete variable domain (other parts from reference TRBV5-4 and TRBJ2-5): ETGVTQSPTHLIKTRGQQVTLRCSSQSGHNTVSWYQQALGQGPQFIFQYYREEENGRGNFPPRFSGLQFPNYSSELNVNALELDDSALYLCASSPAGGGETQYFGPGTRLLVL.

This clone was observed a handful of times. The rearrangement uses TRBV27 and TRBJ2-5, with 9 bases matching TRBD1. CDR3 length: 14 residues. V shed 5 bases and J 6 bases; nucleotides not matched to a gene: 7. The germline CDR1 and CDR2 sequences are MNHEY and SMNVEV (reference sequence). This CDR3 reads CASSPRDRAQTQYF. Here the CDR3 DNA reads TGTGCCAGCAGTCCCCGGGACAGGGCGCAGACCCAGTACTTC.

This clone was observed a handful of times. The V and J genes are TRBV27 and TRBJ2-5, with D maybe TRBD2 (6 bases). The CDR3 has 14 amino acids. V lost 5 bases to trimming and J lost 4 bases, with 14 bases between them. The germline V gene has CDR1 MNHEY and CDR2 SMNVEV (reference sequence). The CDR3 sequence: CASSPRIGGETQYF. The DNA of the CDR3 is TGTGCCAGCAGTCCACGAATCGGGGGAGAGACCCAGTACTTC.

This rearrangement joins TRBV7-2 to TRBJ2-7; 11 bases match TRBD2. There are 15 residues in the CDR3. Trimming removed 3 bases from V and 2 bases from J; junction bases left unmatched: 3. Germline values: CDR1 SGHTA, CDR2 FQGNSA. CDR3 nucleotides: TGTGCCAGCAGCTTCCTAGCGGGGGGAGCCTACGAGCAGTACTTC. It specifies CASSFLAGGAYEQYF.

There are a few counts of this clone. The chain employs TRBV6-5 and TRBJ2-2; TRBD2 agrees at 7 bases. Germline CDR1 MNHEY, CDR2 SVGAGI. The CDR3 sequence is 14 residues long. V was pared by 10 bases and J by 3 bases, with 8 bases of the junction left unmatched. For the CDR3, the DNA is TGTGCCACGGCGACTAGCTCCCACACCGGGGAGCTGTTTTTT. This encodes CATATSSHTGELFF.

The chain joins TRBV30 to TRBJ2-2; TRBD2 matches at 10 bases. Trimming removed 2 bases from V and 2 bases from J; junction bases left unmatched: 5. The CDR3 sequence is 16 residues long. Germline assignment: CDR1 GTSNPN and CDR2 SVGIG (reference sequence). CDR3 in amino acids: CAWSTVAGGNTGELFF. The CDR3 DNA reads TGTGCCTGGAGTACGGTAGCGGGGGGAAACACCGGGGAGCTGTTTTTT.

The V and J genes are TRBV30 and TRBJ1-1; TRBD1 agrees at 7 bases. This CDR3 spans 14 amino acids. The J segment lost 4 bases and the V segment lost 5 bases, leaving 10 bases of the junction unmatched. CDR1 is GTSNPN, CDR2 SVGIG, per germline (reference sequence). The DNA for the CDR3 is TGTGCCTGGGCCCCGGGACAGAGAGGCACTGAAGCTTTCTTT. Its protein is CAWAPGQRGTEAFF.

This clone has only a few counts. The CDR3 loop is CATSRDPDNEQYF. CDR3 DNA: TGTGCCACCAGCAGAGATCCGGACAACGAGCAGTACTTC. V gene TRBV15 combines with J gene TRBJ2-7; tentatively, D is TRBD1 (5 bases). This CDR3 is 13 amino acids long. Germline V gene data show CDR1 as LNHNV and CDR2 as YYDKDF (reference sequence). V was cut by 0 bases and J by 5 bases, with 8 bases left in between.

This clone was picked up a small number of times. The chain combines TRBV29-1 with TRBJ2-6; D not certain. The CDR3 sequence is 16 residues long. The V end was cut by 4 bases, the J end by 0 bases, with 13 bases between. CDR1 is SQVTM, CDR2 ANQGSEA, per germline. CDR3 sequence (DNA): TGCAGCGTTGCTGGTCAGGCCCACTCTGGGGCCAACGTCCTGACTTTC. Translating it yields CSVAGQAHSGANVLTF.

The chain employs TRBV5-1 and TRBJ2-3, with 9 bases that match TRBD1. V shed 0 bases, J shed 0 bases, and the junction held 5 bases outside the gene matches. The germline V gene has CDR1 SGHRS and CDR2 YFSETQ. CDR3 length: 17 amino acids. Here the CDR3 reads CASSLGPGQGSTDTQYF. The CDR3 bases are TGCGCCAGCAGCTTGGGGCCGGGACAGGGTAGCACAGATACGCAGTATTTT.

The V and J genes are TRBV21-1 and TRBJ2-7; the D call of TRBD2 is as the table states it, not checked on the DNA. TRBV21-1 counts as a pseudogene. The CDR3 sequence is 16 residues long. The CDR3 sequence: CASSGTSGFSSYEQYF. The CDR3 nucleotides read TGTGCCAGCAGCGGGACTAGCGGGTTTAGCTCCTACGAGCAGTACTTC.

This sequence joins TRBV5-4 and TRBJ1-3; TRBD1 aligns across 8 bases. Germline CDR1 and CDR2: SGHNT and YYREEE (reference sequence). CDR3 size: 16 residues. V lost 4 bases and J lost 2; bases outside the gene matches: 8. The DNA of the CDR3 is TGTGCCAGCAGCCCAACCACGACAGGGGCTGGAAACACCATATATTTT. This encodes CASSPTTTGAGNTIYF.

This clone occurred a few times. At the DNA level, this CDR3 is encoded by other sequences in the same sample as well. The V and J genes are TRBV9 and TRBJ2-7; perhaps TRBD2 as D (6 bases). CDR1 and CDR2 from the germline V gene are SGDLS and YYNGEE. This CDR3 spans 14 amino acids. Trimming cost V 4 bases and J 1 base, with 12 bases left between them. The CDR3 DNA follows: TGTGCCAGCAGCCGGGACTGGGATTCCTACGAGCAGTACTTC. Translating gives CASSRDWDSYEQYF.

This clone came up a few times. CDR3: CASSPGSSGSYEQYF. Here the CDR3 DNA reads TGTGCCAGCAGTCCTGGGTCTTCAGGATCCTACGAGCAGTACTTC. The rearrangement joins TRBV13 to TRBJ2-7, with unresolved D. The germline V and J ends were trimmed by 6 bases and 1 base, with 16 bases remaining between them. There are 15 residues in the CDR3. CDR1 and CDR2 from the germline V gene are PRHDT and FYEKMQ (reference sequence).

The table lists this clone with a few counts. The rearrangement links TRBV11-2 to TRBJ2-1, with 10 bases fitting TRBD1. With 5 bases clipped from V and 11 bases from J, the junction kept 12 bases outside the gene matches. Germline CDR1 and CDR2: SGHAT and FQNNGV. This CDR3 has 15 amino acids. The CDR3 DNA reads as TGTGCCAGCAGCCGACGCGGACAGGGGGAAACGAAGCAGTTCTTC. It codes for CASSRRGQGETKQFF.

V and J are TRBV30 and TRBJ2-1; 8 positions match TRBD2. There are 13 residues in the CDR3. In germline, CDR1 is GTSNPN, CDR2 SVGIG (reference sequence). V gave up 6 bases and J gave up 10 bases; unmatched junction bases: 11. CDR3 loop: CACTTSGGNEQFF. The DNA for the CDR3 is TGTGCCTGTACTACTAGCGGTGGAAACGAGCAGTTCTTC. Variable domain in full (rest from reference TRBV30 and TRBJ2-1): SQTIHQWPATLVQPVGSPLSLECTVEGTSNPNLYWYRQAAGRGLQLLFYSVGIGQISSEVPQNLSASRPQDRQFILSSKKLLLSDSGFYLCACTTSGGNEQFFGPGTRLTVL.

The chain recombines TRBV2 with TRBJ1-4, with no clear D. CDR3 size: 14 residues. The germline CDR1 and CDR2 sequences are SNHLY and FYNNEI. V was shortened by 7 bases and J by 4 bases, with 13 bases between the two germline ends. This CDR3 reads CASMVLRGNEKLFF. In nucleotides, the CDR3 is TGTGCCAGCATGGTGTTACGGGGTAATGAAAAACTGTTTTTT. Full variable domain (rest looked up from reference TRBV2 and TRBJ1-4): EPEVTQTPSHQVTQMGQEVILRCVPISNHLYFYWYRQILGQKVEFLVSFYNNEISEKSEIFDDQFSVERPDGSNFTLKIRSTKLEDSAMYFCASMVLRGNEKLFFGSGTQLSVL.